One and the same sample provided the 28 T cell receptor beta chains below, sequenced in a study of somatic mutations in cytotoxic T cells in rheumatoid arthritis. Only in-frame clones appear in the TCRdb table, and some are missing; sequencing was by immunoSEQ multiplex PCR. The sample comprises 9,000 to 13,000 clones, 70% to 85% of which are singletons, and approximately 30% rests with the top ten. The sequenced sample consisted of CD8+ T cells sorted from blood. The receptor set was obtained from an adult with rheumatoid arthritis.

V and J are TRBV9 and TRBJ2-7; D perhaps matches TRBD2 (5 bases). V dropped 3 bases and J dropped 1 base, with 8 bases sitting between them. The CDR3 has 13 amino acids. CDR1 and CDR2 from the germline V gene are SGDLS and YYNGEE. The CDR3 region is CASSGWESYEQYF. DNA of the CDR3: TGTGCCAGCAGCGGATGGGAGTCCTACGAGCAGTACTTC. The variable domain in full, completed from reference TRBV9 and TRBJ2-7, reads DSGVTQTPKHLITATGQRVTLRCSPRSGDLSVYWYQQSLDQGLQFLIQYYNGEERAKGNILERFSAQQFPDLHSELNLSSLELGDSALYFCASSGWESYEQYFGPGTRLTVT.

The chain is built from TRBV6-5 and TRBJ1-1, with no clear D. This CDR3 comprises 15 residues. Germline V gene lookup returns CDR1 MNHEY and CDR2 SVGAGI. V gave up 3 bases and J gave up 0 bases, with 11 bases separating them. The CDR3 nucleotides are TGTGCCAGCAGTTATATCTCGACGGTGAACACTGAAGCTTTCTTT. As protein: CASSYISTVNTEAFF.

Sample share makes this clone medium-sized. This chain connects TRBV2 to TRBJ2-7; perhaps TRBD1 as D (6 bases). The germline V and J ends were trimmed by 8 bases and 5 bases, with 10 bases remaining between them. CDR1 is SNHLY, CDR2 FYNNEI, per germline. CDR3 size: 11 residues. The CDR3 loop reads CASLTGNEQYF. In DNA form, the CDR3 reads TGTGCCAGCCTAACAGGGAACGAGCAGTACTTC.

The chain couples TRBV5-6 to TRBJ1-1, with a possible D match to TRBD1 (6 bases). The length of the CDR3 is 14 residues. Trimming pared 6 bases from V and 0 bases from J, leaving 12 bases between. The V gene's germline CDR1 is SGHDT and CDR2 YYEEEE. The CDR3 spells CASNPGQLNTEAFF. The DNA for the CDR3 is TGTGCCAGCAACCCGGGACAACTGAACACTGAAGCTTTCTTT.

The genes are TRBV6-5 and TRBJ1-1; no firm D call. The CDR3 is made up of 14 amino acids. Germline CDR1 and CDR2: MNHEY and SVGAGI. Trimming cost V 2 bases and J 6 bases, with 13 bases left between them. The CDR3 reads CASSYTPGSSEAFF. Here the CDR3 DNA reads TGTGCCAGCAGTTACACGCCGGGATCCTCTGAAGCTTTCTTT.

This clone was recorded a few times. The V gene is TRBV9, the J gene TRBJ2-5; TRBD1 matches at 8 bases. The CDR3 runs to 15 residues. V lost 3 bases to trimming and J lost 5 bases; unmatched junction nucleotides: 9. CDR1 and CDR2 from the germline V gene are SGDLS and YYNGEE. CDR3 sequence reads: CASSERTGGWETQYF. The CDR3, as DNA: TGTGCCAGCAGCGAGAGAACAGGGGGTTGGGAGACCCAGTACTTC.

This clone showed up just a few times. V is TRBV7-6 and J is TRBJ1-4; D ambiguous. The CDR3 extends over 14 amino acids. The germline V gene encodes CDR1 SGHVS and CDR2 FNYEAQ. Trimming shortened V by 1 base and J by 8 bases, and 11 bases separated the two germline ends. The CDR3 nucleotides read TGTGCCAGCAGCTTAGGGCGTCGGGGAGAAAAACTGTTTTTT. This encodes CASSLGRRGEKLFF.

V gene TRBV4-1 combines with J gene TRBJ2-1; 13 bases are a match to TRBD2. Per germline, CDR1 MGHRA and CDR2 YSYEKL. This CDR3 has 17 amino acids. V trimming: 3 bases; J trimming: 5 bases; junction bases outside the gene matches: 7. The CDR3 loop reads CASSHLYGTSGDNEQFF. The CDR3 DNA is TGCGCCAGCAGCCATCTCTACGGGACTAGCGGGGACAATGAGCAGTTCTTC.

This clone occurred once. As the CDR3 is not closed by the conserved phenylalanine or tryptophan, this likely results from a read error. The chain joins TRBV9 to TRBJ1-2; a weak D match, TRBD1 (5 bases). The CDR3 extends over 14 amino acids. Germline CDR1 and CDR2: SGDLS and YYNGEE. V was cut by 0 bases and J by 4 bases, with 10 bases left in between. CDR3: CASSVGDAPYGYTS. The CDR3 coding sequence is TGTGCCAGCAGCGTAGGGGACGCACCCTATGGCTACACCTCC.

The V call is TRBV7-6, the J call TRBJ1-1; D gene unclear. Germline V lookup: CDR1 SGHVS, CDR2 FNYEAQ. Trimming took off 1 base at V and 0 bases at J, with 9 bases between the two ends. CDR3 length equals 15 residues. CDR3 loop: CASSLEAGMNTEAFF. CDR3 sequence (DNA): TGTGCCAGCAGCTTAGAGGCGGGGATGAACACTGAAGCTTTCTTT.

The rearrangement links TRBV21-1 to TRBJ1-5; TRBD1 is the table's D call and was not checked against the DNA. TRBV21-1 is listed as a pseudogene. CDR3 length equals 9 residues. CDR3 bases: TGTGCCAGCGGCCAGCCCCAGCATTTT. This sequence encodes CASGQPQHF.

The chain uses TRBV11-2 and TRBJ1-6; D not certain. V dropped 1 base and J dropped 10 bases, with 5 bases sitting between them. The germline V gene has CDR1 SGHAT and CDR2 FQNNGV. The CDR3 loop spans 12 amino acids. DNA for the CDR3: TGTGCCAGCAGCTTAGCTGGCTCACCCCTCCACTTT. It encodes CASSLAGSPLHF.

The J gene is TRBJ1-3, the V gene TRBV9, with D tentatively TRBD1 (6 bases). The ends were cut back, 2 bases at V and 1 base at J, with 19 bases in the middle. The CDR3 is 18 residues long. Germline assignment: CDR1 SGDLS and CDR2 YYNGEE. The CDR3 DNA sequence: TGTGCCAGCAGCGTTTCGACAGGCCGCACGGAGTCTGGAAACACCATATATTTT. Translated, it gives CASSVSTGRTESGNTIYF.

V is TRBV15 and J is TRBJ2-7, with 11 bases matching TRBD1. The CDR3 loop spans 15 amino acids. Germline assignment: CDR1 LNHNV and CDR2 YYDKDF (reference sequence). V lost 5 bases to trimming and J lost 3 bases; unmatched junction nucleotides: 6. CDR3 DNA sequence: TGTGCCACCAGCGGGGACAGGGGGAGAGGCTACGAGCAGTACTTC. Translating gives CATSGDRGRGYEQYF.

This clone was seen a few times. This chain joins TRBV5-1 and TRBJ1-2; maybe TRBD1 (6 bases). CDR3 length: 16 amino acids. Germline CDR1 SGHRS, CDR2 YFSETQ. V lost 0 bases to trimming and J lost 3 bases, with 15 bases between them. The chain's CDR3 is CASSLELGGSHYGYTF. CDR3 DNA sequence: TGCGCCAGCAGCTTGGAGTTGGGGGGCTCTCACTATGGCTACACCTTC.

As to this clone: The junction and the germline gene differ at one end; a read error may be behind it. This chain joins TRBV27 and TRBJ2-3; no definite D call. Per the germline V gene, CDR1 is MNHEY and CDR2 is SMNVEV (reference sequence). The CDR3 has 11 residues. The CDR3, as DNA: TGTGCCAGCAGTTTAGGAGATACGCAGTTTTTT. Translating it yields CASSLGDTQFF.

V and J are TRBV4-1 and TRBJ1-3; D remains unclear. CDR3 length: 16 amino acids. Germline lookup yields CDR1 MGHRA and CDR2 YSYEKL. V lost 2 bases and J 0 bases, leaving 11 bases between the germline ends. CDR3 region: CASSQNSLSSGNTIYF. The CDR3 DNA reads as TGCGCCAGCAGCCAAAACTCCCTCAGCTCTGGAAACACCATATATTTT.

The chain carries TRBV6-6 and TRBJ2-1; 7 bases fit TRBD2. Losses at the gene ends were 11 bases for V and 3 bases for J; bases not matched to a gene: 10. The CDR3 is 14 amino acids. From germline, CDR1 is MNHNY and CDR2 SVGAGI (reference sequence). CDR3 coding DNA: TGTGCCTCTTCGGGGGGAGACAACTACAATGAGCAGTTCTTC. Translating it yields CASSGGDNYNEQFF.

The chain joins TRBV6-1 to TRBJ2-2; D remains ambiguous. The CDR3 is 16 amino acids. Germline CDR1 reads MNHNS; CDR2 reads SASEGT. V was pared by 2 bases and J by 3 bases, with 13 bases between. CDR3 region: CASSEHIGYDTGELFF. The CDR3 bases are TGTGCCAGCAGTGAACATATAGGGTACGACACCGGGGAGCTGTTTTTT.

The rearrangement links TRBV9 to TRBJ2-7; maybe TRBD2 (5 bases). The CDR3 has 13 amino acids. The germline CDR1 and CDR2 sequences are SGDLS and YYNGEE. The V and J ends lost 0 bases and 3 bases respectively, with 7 bases between them. The CDR3 loop reads CASSVAGNYEQYF. The CDR3 coding sequence is TGTGCCAGCAGCGTAGCGGGGAACTACGAGCAGTACTTC.

The J gene is TRBJ2-7, the V gene TRBV4-1, with TRBD1 as a possible D gene (6 bases). Germline CDR1 reads MGHRA; CDR2 reads YSYEKL. V was cut by 1 base and J by 2 bases, with 12 bases left in between. This CDR3 is built from 15 residues. DNA for the CDR3: TGCGCCAGCAGCCAAGGCAGGGGTGGGACCTACGAGCAGTACTTC. Protein product: CASSQGRGGTYEQYF.

This clone appeared a single time. This chain joins TRBV14 and TRBJ2-5, with D maybe TRBD2 (5 bases). CDR1 is SGHDN, CDR2 FVKESK, per germline. The germline V and J ends were trimmed by 4 bases and 5 bases, with 17 bases remaining between them. The CDR3 is 15 residues long. The chain's CDR3 is CASSPREPGSETQYF. The DNA of the CDR3 is TGTGCCAGCAGCCCCCGGGAACCCGGCTCGGAGACCCAGTACTTC.

This chain links TRBV18 with TRBJ1-2; D remains unclear. The CDR3 length is 14 residues. Germline lookup yields CDR1 KGHSH and CDR2 LQKENI. V lost 5 bases and J 3 bases, leaving 13 bases between the germline ends. The CDR3 here is CASSSSDPYYGYTF. The CDR3 DNA follows: TGTGCCAGCTCATCTTCCGACCCTTACTATGGCTACACCTTC.

This clone was seen more than once but under ten times. The CDR3 spells CASSLALAEDYEQYF. The CDR3 DNA follows: TGTGCCAGCAGCTTGGCACTAGCAGAGGACTACGAGCAGTACTTC. This chain joins TRBV5-6 and TRBJ2-7; TRBD2 is a possible D gene (6 bases). V was pared by 0 bases and J by 3 bases, with 13 bases between. From germline, CDR1 is SGHDT and CDR2 YYEEEE. CDR3 length equals 15 residues.

The chain uses TRBV6-6 and TRBJ2-3; D not resolved. V was shortened by 4 bases and J by 5 bases, with 1 base between the two germline ends. This CDR3 spans 10 amino acids. Germline CDR1 MNHNY, CDR2 SVGAGI (reference sequence). The CDR3: CASSLDTQYF. Written as DNA, the CDR3 is TGTGCCAGCAGTTTAGATACGCAGTATTTT.

The V gene is TRBV2, the J gene TRBJ2-7; D uncertain. V was pared by 0 bases and J by 3 bases, with 15 bases between. Germline lookup yields CDR1 SNHLY and CDR2 FYNNEI. This CDR3 region has 16 residues. The CDR3: CASSEASDPSYYEQYF. The CDR3 bases are TGTGCCAGCAGTGAAGCATCCGACCCAAGTTACTACGAGCAGTACTTC.

This clone was recorded a few times. The CDR3 loop is CASSVSPQLNYGYTF. As DNA, the CDR3 is TGTGCCAGCAGCGTATCCCCACAGCTCAACTATGGCTACACCTTC. The chain is built from TRBV9 and TRBJ1-2; D unclear. Deletions cut 1 base from V and 2 bases from J, with 12 bases between. CDR1 and CDR2 from the germline V gene are SGDLS and YYNGEE. CDR3 size: 15 residues.

This clone was observed a few times. V usage is TRBV19 and J usage is TRBJ1-5; a weak D match, TRBD1 (5 bases). Germline CDR1 is LNHDA and CDR2 is SQIVND (reference sequence). V was clipped by 3 bases and J by 2 bases, with 11 bases between them. The CDR3 loop spans 15 amino acids. The CDR3 sequence is CASSMWQGGNQPQHF. DNA of the CDR3: TGTGCCAGTAGTATGTGGCAGGGCGGCAATCAGCCCCAGCATTTT.